This T cell receptor (beta chain) is drawn from a study of vaccination and CD4 T cells after COVID-19. Scientists ran DNA taken from cultured CD4+ T cells through the Oncomine TCR Beta short-read assay for sequencing. TCRdb re-called the PCR reads through MiXCR, storing one row per CDR3 protein. The sample carries under 20,000 distinct CDR3 sequences, over 75% recorded once. Treatment specified: roughly ten-day PBMC culture with coronavirus spike peptide pools or control peptides (ViraFEST assay). Of note for this clonotype: Antigen: not known.

There are 13 residues in the CDR3. V lost 6 bases, J lost 3 bases, and 10 bases lay in between. Germline V gene data show CDR1 as LNHDA and CDR2 as SQIVND (reference sequence). The sample consisted of CD4+ T cells from blood, cultured in vitro, taken after SARS-CoV-2 vaccination. This clonotype originated in a human donor who received a COVID-19 vaccine. The V and J genes are TRBV19 and TRBJ2-3; D remains ambiguous. The CDR3 region is CASRETRTDTQYF. CDR3 bases: TGTGCCAGTAGGGAGACGAGAACAGATACGCAGTATTTT.